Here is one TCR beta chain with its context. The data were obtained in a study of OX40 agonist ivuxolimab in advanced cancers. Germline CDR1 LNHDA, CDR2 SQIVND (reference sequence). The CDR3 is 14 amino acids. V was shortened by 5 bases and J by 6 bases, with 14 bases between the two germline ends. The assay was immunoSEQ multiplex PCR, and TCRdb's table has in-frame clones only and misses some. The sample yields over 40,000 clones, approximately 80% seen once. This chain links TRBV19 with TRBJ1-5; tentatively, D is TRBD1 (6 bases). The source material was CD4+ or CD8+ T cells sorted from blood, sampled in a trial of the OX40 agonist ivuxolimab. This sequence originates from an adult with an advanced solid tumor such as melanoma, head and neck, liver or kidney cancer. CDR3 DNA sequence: TGTGCCAGTAGTTTTACAGGGTCGGGTCAGCCCCAGCATTTT. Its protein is CASSFTGSGQPQHF.